This TCR beta chain was obtained from a study of blood T cell repertoires in COVID-19. Data came from immunoSEQ multiplex PCR; TCRdb stores just in-frame clones and leaves some out. Of 150,000 to 200,000 clones listed, 75% to 90% were seen once; the top ten hold approximately 8%. Germline CDR1 is SQVTM and CDR2 is ANQGSEA. The CDR3 extends over 13 amino acids. The V gene end was trimmed by 7 bases and the J gene end by 6 bases; junction bases not matched to a gene: 11. Specimen: peripheral blood. The sequence came from an older woman with acute or convalescent COVID-19. This chain connects TRBV29-1 to TRBJ2-7, with 8 bases matching TRBD1. CDR3 amino acids: CSAQDRERREQYF. In DNA, the CDR3 is TGCAGCGCCCAGGACAGGGAAAGACGCGAGCAGTACTTC.